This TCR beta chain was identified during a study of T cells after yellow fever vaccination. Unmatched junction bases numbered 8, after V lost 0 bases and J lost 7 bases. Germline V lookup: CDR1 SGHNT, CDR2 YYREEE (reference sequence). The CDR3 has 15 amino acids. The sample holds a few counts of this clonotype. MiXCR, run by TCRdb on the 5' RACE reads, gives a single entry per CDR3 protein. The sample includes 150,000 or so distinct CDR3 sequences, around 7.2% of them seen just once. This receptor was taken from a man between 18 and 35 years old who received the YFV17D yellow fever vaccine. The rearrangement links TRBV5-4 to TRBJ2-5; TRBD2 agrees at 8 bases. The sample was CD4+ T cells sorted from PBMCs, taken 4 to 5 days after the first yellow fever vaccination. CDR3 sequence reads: CASSLASGGQGTQYF. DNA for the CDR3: TGTGCCAGCAGCTTGGCTTCGGGGGGGCAGGGGACCCAGTACTTC.